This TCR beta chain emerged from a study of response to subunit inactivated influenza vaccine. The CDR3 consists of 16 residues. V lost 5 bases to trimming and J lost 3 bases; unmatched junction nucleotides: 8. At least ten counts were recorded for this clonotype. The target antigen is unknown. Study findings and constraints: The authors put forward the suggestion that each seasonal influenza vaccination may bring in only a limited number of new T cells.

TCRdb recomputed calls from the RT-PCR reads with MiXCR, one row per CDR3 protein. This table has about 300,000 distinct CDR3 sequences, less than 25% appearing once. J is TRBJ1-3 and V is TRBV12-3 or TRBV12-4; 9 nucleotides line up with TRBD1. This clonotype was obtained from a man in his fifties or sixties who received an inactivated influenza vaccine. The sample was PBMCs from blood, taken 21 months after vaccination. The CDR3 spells CASSLRDRAFGNTIYF. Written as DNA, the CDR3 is TGTGCCAGCAGTCTCCGGGACAGGGCTTTTGGAAACACCATATATTTT.